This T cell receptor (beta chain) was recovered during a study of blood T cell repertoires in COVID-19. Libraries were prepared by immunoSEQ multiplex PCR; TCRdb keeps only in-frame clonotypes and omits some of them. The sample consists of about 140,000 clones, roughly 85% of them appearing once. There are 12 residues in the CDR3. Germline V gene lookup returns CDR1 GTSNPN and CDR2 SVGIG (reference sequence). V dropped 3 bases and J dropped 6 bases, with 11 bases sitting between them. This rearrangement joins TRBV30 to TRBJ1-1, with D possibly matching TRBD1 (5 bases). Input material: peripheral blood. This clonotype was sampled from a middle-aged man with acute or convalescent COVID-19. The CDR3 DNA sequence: TGTGCCTGGAGGTATCCGGGGGCTGAAGCTTTCTTT. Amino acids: CAWRYPGAEAFF.